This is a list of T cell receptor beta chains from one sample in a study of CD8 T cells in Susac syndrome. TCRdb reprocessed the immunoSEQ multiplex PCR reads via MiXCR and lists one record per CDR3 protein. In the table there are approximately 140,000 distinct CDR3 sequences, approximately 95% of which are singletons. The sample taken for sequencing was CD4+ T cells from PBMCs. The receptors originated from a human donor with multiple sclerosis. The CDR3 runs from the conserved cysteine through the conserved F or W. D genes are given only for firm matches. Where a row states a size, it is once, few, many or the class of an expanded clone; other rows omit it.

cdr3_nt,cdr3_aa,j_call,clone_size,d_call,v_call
TGTGCCAGCAGCAGACAGGACACACATTCACCCCTCCACTTT,CASSRQDTHSPLHF,TRBJ1-6,once,-,TRBV12-3/TRBV12-4
TGTGCCAGCAGTGGAGATTTGGGGAAACCTAGCAATCAGCCCCAGCATTTT,CASSGDLGKPSNQPQHF,TRBJ1-5,-,-,TRBV2
TGTGCCAGCAGCGCGGGGGGGTCTAGCGGGAGAAATACGCAGTATTTT,CASSAGGSSGRNTQYF,TRBJ2-3,-,TRBD2,TRBV3-1
TGCAGCGTTGAAGATGGGGCCGGGCGTTACTTT,CSVEDGAGRYF,TRBJ1-6,-,-,TRBV29-1
TGTGCCAGCAGCTTCACAGGGGATTCCACCGGGGAGCTGTTTTTT,CASSFTGDSTGELFF,TRBJ2-2,-,TRBD1,TRBV11-2
TGCGCCAGCAGCCCCACGGGGACTAATAGCAATCAGCCCCAGCATTTT,CASSPTGTNSNQPQHF,TRBJ1-5,-,-,TRBV4-1
TGTGCCAGCAGCGTAGCGGCTAGCGGGAGGGGCGATACGCAGTATTTT,CASSVAASGRGDTQYF,TRBJ2-3,-,TRBD2,TRBV9
TGTGCCTGGAGTGTGTCGGTTAACTATGGCTACACCTTC,CAWSVSVNYGYTF,TRBJ1-2,-,-,TRBV30
TGCGCCAGCAGCCCGGACAGGGCAACTAATGAAAAACTGTTTTTT,CASSPDRATNEKLFF,TRBJ1-4,once,TRBD1,TRBV23-1
TGCAGTGCTTATTTGGGAAGTCTTAACTATGGCTACACCTTC,CSAYLGSLNYGYTF,TRBJ1-2,-,-,TRBV20-1
TGCAGCGCACAAACTAACACTGAAGCTTTCTTT,CSAQTNTEAFF,TRBJ1-1,-,-,TRBV29-1
TGTGCCAGCAGCCCCCTTGGTCGTACCGGCTCCTACGAGCAGTACTTC,CASSPLGRTGSYEQYF,TRBJ2-7,-,-,TRBV11-2
TGTGCCAGCAGTGAATCAGGTGCCTCTTACAATGAGCAGTTCTTC,CASSESGASYNEQFF,TRBJ2-1,-,-,TRBV9
TGTGCCAGCAGCTTGGGAGATAGCGGGCGCTACGAGCAGTACTTC,CASSLGDSGRYEQYF,TRBJ2-7,-,TRBD2,TRBV5-4
TGTGCCAGCCAGGGTAAGACTGAAGCTTTCTTT,CASQGKTEAFF,TRBJ1-1,-,-,TRBV7-9
TGCAGCGGAGATACGCAGTATTTT,CSGDTQYF,TRBJ2-3,-,-,TRBV29-1
TGTGCCAGCAGCCTTACCCGGGTGAACACCGGGGAGCTGTTTTTT,CASSLTRVNTGELFF,TRBJ2-2,-,-,TRBV6-2/TRBV6-3
TGTGCCAGCAGATCGGCCGACCTATACGAGCAGTACTTC,CASRSADLYEQYF,TRBJ2-7,few,-,TRBV6-5
TGCAGCGTTACAGGGCAACGCTCCTACGAGCAGTACTTC,CSVTGQRSYEQYF,TRBJ2-7,-,-,TRBV29-1
TGTGCCACCCGTTGGGGGGAGAGTGGCTACACCTTC,CATRWGESGYTF,TRBJ1-2,-,-,TRBV15
TGTGCCAGTAGCACCGCACGGATGGGGACAGATACGCAGTATTTT,CASSTARMGTDTQYF,TRBJ2-3,-,-,TRBV19
TGTGCCAGCAGTTACCCGCCGAGTGAGACCCAGTACTTC,CASSYPPSETQYF,TRBJ2-5,-,-,TRBV6-2/TRBV6-3
TGTGCCACCAGCAGAGCTTTGGGACTGCACTCTGGGGCCAACGTCCTGACTTTC,CATSRALGLHSGANVLTF,TRBJ2-6,-,-,TRBV15
TGCAGCGTTGGAAAAAACACAGGGGCTATTAACTATGGCTACACCTTC,CSVGKNTGAINYGYTF,TRBJ1-2,-,TRBD1,TRBV29-1
TGCAGTGCTAGAGGACAGGGGGGCGAAGCTTTCTTT,CSARGQGGEAFF,TRBJ1-1,-,TRBD1,TRBV20-1
TGTGCCTGGAGTGTCGGGGTACGTACTGAAGCTTTCTTT,CAWSVGVRTEAFF,TRBJ1-1,-,-,TRBV30
TGTGCCAGCAGCCAAGGCAGGGCTGGGAGTCGGACAGATACGCAGTATTTT,CASSQGRAGSRTDTQYF,TRBJ2-3,few,-,TRBV7-9
TGCAGTGCTAGAGGCCGGACCTACTCAGATACGCAGTATTTT,CSARGRTYSDTQYF,TRBJ2-3,-,-,TRBV20-1
TGCAGCGTTGGGGCCTACAATGAGCAGTTCTTC,CSVGAYNEQFF,TRBJ2-1,-,-,TRBV29-1
TGTGCCACCAGTGATTCAGGAGGGTCCTACGAGCAGTACTTC,CATSDSGGSYEQYF,TRBJ2-7,-,-,TRBV24-1
TGCAGTGCTAGAGATAGGGCTAGCGGGGGCTACGAGCAGTACTTC,CSARDRASGGYEQYF,TRBJ2-7,-,TRBD2,TRBV20-1
TGTGCCTGGGAATCGGGACAGAGGGCGAGCTCCTATAATTCACCCCTCCACTTT,CAWESGQRASSYNSPLHF,TRBJ1-6,-,TRBD1,TRBV30
TGTGCCAGCAGCTTAAGGGCTAGCGGGGCCTCCTCCTACGAGCAGTACTTC,CASSLRASGASSYEQYF,TRBJ2-7,-,TRBD2,TRBV7-9
TGCAGCGTTGTACTAGCGGGGTCCTCCTACGAGCAGTACTTC,CSVVLAGSSYEQYF,TRBJ2-7,-,TRBD2,TRBV29-1
TGTGCCTGGGGTCAGCGCGGCTACACCTTC,CAWGQRGYTF,TRBJ1-2,-,-,TRBV30
TGCAGTGCGCACAGCTACGAGCAGTACTTC,CSAHSYEQYF,TRBJ2-7,-,-,TRBV20-1
TGTGCCAGCAGCCTCGGGACGGCCCCCGTGAACACTGAAGCTTTCTTT,CASSLGTAPVNTEAFF,TRBJ1-1,-,-,TRBV7-9
TGTGCCAGCAGCCCGACAGGGAGCTCCTACAATGAGCAGTTCTTC,CASSPTGSSYNEQFF,TRBJ2-1,few,TRBD1,TRBV5-4
TGTGCCACCAGCATCGGACAGGGCACCTACGAGCAGTACTTC,CATSIGQGTYEQYF,TRBJ2-7,-,TRBD1,TRBV15
TGTGCCAGCAGGCTAGGGGGGGGACACTCCTACGAGCAGTACTTC,CASRLGGGHSYEQYF,TRBJ2-7,-,-,TRBV7-2
TGTGCCAGCACCGTAGGGGGGTCAGATACGCAGTATTTT,CASTVGGSDTQYF,TRBJ2-3,-,-,TRBV28
TGTGCCAGCAGCTTAGTAGGAGGGGGTACCTACAATGAGCAGTTCTTC,CASSLVGGGTYNEQFF,TRBJ2-1,-,-,TRBV11-1
TGTGCCAGCAGTTACCTAGGTGGTGAGCAGTTCTTC,CASSYLGGEQFF,TRBJ2-1,once,-,TRBV6-2/TRBV6-3
TGCAGCGTCCGGACTAGCGGGAGTCGTGACACCGGGGAGCTGTTTTTT,CSVRTSGSRDTGELFF,TRBJ2-2,once,TRBD2,TRBV29-1
TGTGCCAGCAGTTTCCGGGACAGGGGTGGCTATGGCTACACCTTC,CASSFRDRGGYGYTF,TRBJ1-2,-,TRBD1,TRBV28
TGCGCCAGCAGCCAACTACTAGCTGAATCCTACGAGCAGTACTTC,CASSQLLAESYEQYF,TRBJ2-7,-,-,TRBV4-1